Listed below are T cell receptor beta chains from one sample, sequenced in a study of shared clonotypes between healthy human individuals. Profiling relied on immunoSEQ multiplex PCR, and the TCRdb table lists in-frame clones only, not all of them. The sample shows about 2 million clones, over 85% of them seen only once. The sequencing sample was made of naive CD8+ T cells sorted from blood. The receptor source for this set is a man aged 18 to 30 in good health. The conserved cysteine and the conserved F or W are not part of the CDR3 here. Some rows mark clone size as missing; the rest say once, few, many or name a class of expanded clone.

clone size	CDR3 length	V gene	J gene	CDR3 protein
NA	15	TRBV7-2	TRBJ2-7	ASTAGTSGWSSYEQY
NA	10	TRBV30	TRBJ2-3	AWIASANTQY
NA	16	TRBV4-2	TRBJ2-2	ASSQVFSDSYSYGELF
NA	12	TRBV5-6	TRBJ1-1	ASSYGAGNTEAF
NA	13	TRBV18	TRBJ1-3	ASSPPGSSGNTIY
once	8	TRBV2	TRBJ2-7	ASLSGEQY
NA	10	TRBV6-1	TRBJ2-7	ASSESPSEQY
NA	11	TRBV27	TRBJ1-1	ASNMGFGTEAF
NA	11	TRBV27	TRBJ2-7	ASSLGPFYEQY
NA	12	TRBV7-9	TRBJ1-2	ASTYYRTDYGYT
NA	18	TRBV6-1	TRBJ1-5	ASSEASAMRVDIGHQPQH
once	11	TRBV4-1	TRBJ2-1	ASSQGAENEQF
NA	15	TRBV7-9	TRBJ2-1	ASSSPRRGALLDEQF
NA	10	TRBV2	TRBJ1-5	ASGLGGQPQH
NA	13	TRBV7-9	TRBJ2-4	ASSLAEGTKNIQY
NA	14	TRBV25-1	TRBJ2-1	ASSDSMAFSYNEQF
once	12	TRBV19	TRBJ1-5	ASRWEISDQPQH
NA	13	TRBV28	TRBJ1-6	ASSYDRGSNSPLH
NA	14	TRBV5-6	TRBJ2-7	ASSSTGTGGPYEQY
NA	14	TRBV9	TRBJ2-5	ASSVDGTGAGETQY
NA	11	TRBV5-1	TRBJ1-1	ASSLASTDEAF
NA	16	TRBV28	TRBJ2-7	ASSLIRDPQGEGYEQY
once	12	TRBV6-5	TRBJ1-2	ASSYSEGTGGYT
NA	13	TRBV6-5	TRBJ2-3	ASSYRTSGTDTQY
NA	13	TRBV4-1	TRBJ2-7	ASSQGASGGYEQY
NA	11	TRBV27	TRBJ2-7	ASSFGDPYEQY
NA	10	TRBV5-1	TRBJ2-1	ASSQNEAEQF
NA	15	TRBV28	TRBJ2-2	ASSSTGTSGSDGELF
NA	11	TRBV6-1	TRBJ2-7	ATSTGLGYEQY
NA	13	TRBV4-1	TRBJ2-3	ASSQRGRQTDTQY
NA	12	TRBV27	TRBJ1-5	ASSGTGSNQPQH
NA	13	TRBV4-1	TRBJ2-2	ASSQWTGNTGELF
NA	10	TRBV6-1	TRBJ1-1	ASSDSSPEAF
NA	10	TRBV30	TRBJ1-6	AWSVPVSVLN
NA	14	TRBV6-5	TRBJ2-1	ASSYSSGIISNEQF
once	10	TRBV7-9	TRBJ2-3	ASSFLLPTQY
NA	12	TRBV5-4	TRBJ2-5	ASSLGSSLETQY
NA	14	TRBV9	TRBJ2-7	ASSVEVGAQSYEQY
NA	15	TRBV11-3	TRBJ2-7	ASSLDGDRLGNYEQY
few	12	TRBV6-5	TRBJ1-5	ASSYRASNQPQH
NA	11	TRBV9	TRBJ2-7	ASSVGTTDEQY
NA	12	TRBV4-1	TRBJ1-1	ASSQVAGGTEAF
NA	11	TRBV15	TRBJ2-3	ATSNMRPDTQY
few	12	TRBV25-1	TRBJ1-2	ASSEFEDDYGYT
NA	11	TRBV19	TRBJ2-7	ASSIFGNYEQY